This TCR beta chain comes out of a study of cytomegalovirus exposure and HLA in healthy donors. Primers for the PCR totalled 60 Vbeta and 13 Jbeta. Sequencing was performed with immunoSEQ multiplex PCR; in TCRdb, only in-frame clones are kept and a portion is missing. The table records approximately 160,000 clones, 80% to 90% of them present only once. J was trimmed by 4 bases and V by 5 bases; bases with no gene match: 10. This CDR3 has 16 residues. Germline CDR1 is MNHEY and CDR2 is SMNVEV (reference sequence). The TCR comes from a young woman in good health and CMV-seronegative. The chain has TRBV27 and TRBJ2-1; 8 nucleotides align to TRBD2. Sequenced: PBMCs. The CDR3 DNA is TGTGCCAGCAGTCCCCCCGGGACTAGGGGGTACAATGAGCAGTTCTTC. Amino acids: CASSPPGTRGYNEQFF.